What follows are 2 T cell receptor beta chains derived from one specimen sequenced in a study of blood T cells in healthy people across ages. Primers used in a second PCR of about 7 to 12 cycles were a sample-barcoded 5' primer and a J-beta primer mix. TCRdb recomputed calls from the 5' RACE reads with MiXCR, one row per CDR3 protein. Here the sample spans approximately 690,000 distinct CDR3 sequences, approximately 59% being singletons. Sample: blood. These receptors originate from a man in his sixties in good health.

The genes are TRBV6-1 and TRBJ2-3, with 9 bases fitting TRBD2. CDR1 is MNHNS and CDR2 is SASEGT in the germline V gene. Trimming took 6 bases from V and 6 from J; bases not matched to a gene: 10. The CDR3 covers 15 residues. CDR3 sequence: CASSQASGDGDTQYF. CDR3 nucleotide sequence: TGTGCCAGCAGCCAAGCTAGCGGGGATGGTGATACGCAGTATTTT.

This clonotype was seen a few times. The J gene is TRBJ2-3, the V gene TRBV24-1; 7 positions agree with TRBD2. The trim removed 3 bases at V and 1 base at J, leaving 3 bases unmatched. The germline CDR1 and CDR2 sequences are KGHDR and SFDVKD. CDR3 length: 15 amino acids. In DNA, the CDR3 is TGTGCCACCAGTGATCGGGGGGTTGGCACAGATACGCAGTATTTT. Translating gives CATSDRGVGTDTQYF.